In its sample, the clone carrying this T cell receptor (beta chain) was seen many times. Antigen unknown. By two-round multiplex PCR, the TCR beta CDR3 was amplified from genomic DNA. With primers specific to each TRBV and TRBJ gene, the first-round PCR was performed. With universal primers, the second PCR round was performed. TCRdb reprocessed the multiplex PCR reads with MiXCR, giving one entry per CDR3 protein. The sample consists of about 51,000 distinct CDR3 sequences, approximately 35% of them appearing once. The sample comes from a study of prognosis after radiotherapy for stage I lung cancer. Study information: Several patients presented with squamous cell carcinoma, roughly twelve with adenocarcinoma. For radiotherapy, patients got SBRT split into 3 to 5 fractions, giving a biologically effective dose of at least 100 Gy. Broader study findings: Differing TRBV and TRBJ gene usage was reportedly seen between patients with and without metastases.

CDR1 and CDR2 from the germline V gene are MDHEN and SYDVKM. CDR3 length: 14 amino acids. Trimming took 5 bases from V and 1 from J, leaving 11 bases between them. V usage is TRBV28 and J usage is TRBJ1-1, with TRBD1 as a possible D gene (5 bases). The TCR sequence derives from a donor aged 50 or older with non-small cell lung cancer. The specimen comprised PBMCs, sampled before or after stereotactic body radiation therapy (not recorded which). DNA of the CDR3: TGTGCCAGCAGTCTGGGGGTTCAGAACACTGAAGCTTTCTTT. Its translation is CASSLGVQNTEAFF.